This TCR beta chain was identified during a study of a mutant IDH1 vaccine in newly diagnosed glioma. Turning to the study itself: Patients received eight vaccinations in weeks 1, 3, 5, 7, 11, 15, 19, 23.

About this clone: Its antigen remains unidentified.

Germline values: CDR1 SGHTA, CDR2 FQGNSA. The CDR3 sequence is 12 residues long. The V end was cut by 5 bases, the J end by 8 bases, with 10 bases between. Time point reported: week 11, during vaccination. Each vaccine dose was 300 ug of mutant IDH1 20-mer peptide, with topical imiquimod. Profiling relied on immunoSEQ multiplex PCR, and the TCRdb table lists in-frame clones only, not all of them. In the table there are roughly 130,000 clones, about 82% of which are singletons. The sample here was PBMCs, taken from a glioma patient whose treatment included an IDH1 peptide vaccine. This sequence joins TRBV7-2 and TRBJ2-1; D gene ambiguous. The receptor's source is a man aged 35 to 55 with glioma. CDR3 DNA: TGTGCCAGCAGCACTCTCTCTTATGAGCAGTTCTTC. Amino acids: CASSTLSYEQFF.